These 16 T cell receptor beta chains were all obtained from the same sample, sequenced in a study of blood T cell repertoires in COVID-19 (TCRdb year 2020). The library was generated by the immunoSEQ multiplex PCR assay. TCRdb's version of the immuneACCESS table is confined to in-frame rearrangements and falls short of the full clone set. An unresolved V gene accounts for under half of the shortfall where checked; the remainder is of unknown origin. In this sample the table shows 150,000 to 180,000 clones, roughly nine tenths of which occur a single time. Of the sample, around 16% is held by the ten largest clones. Sequenced: peripheral blood. The source of these receptors is a woman aged 40 to 49 with acute or convalescent COVID-19.

V and J are TRBV5-1 and TRBJ1-1; 7 positions match TRBD1. In germline, CDR1 is SGHRS, CDR2 YFSETQ. V lost 1 base to trimming and J lost 11 bases; unmatched junction nucleotides: 11. The CDR3 sequence is 14 residues long. In nucleotides, the CDR3 is TGCGCCAGCAGCTTGTCGGAGGGGGCTTACGAGGCTTTCTTT. Amino acid sequence: CASSLSEGAYEAFF.

The chain has TRBV7-3 and TRBJ2-2, with 9 bases aligning to TRBD1. Germline CDR1 is SGHTA and CDR2 is FQGTGA. The CDR3 consists of 16 residues. The junction had 8 bases not matched to a gene; V was cut back by 7 bases and J by 2 bases. CDR3 sequence reads: CASKPDRGYNTGELFF. The CDR3 coding sequence is TGTGCCAGCAAGCCGGACAGGGGCTATAACACCGGGGAGCTGTTTTTT.

This sequence joins TRBV6-5 and TRBJ2-7, with 11 bases fitting TRBD2. The CDR3 covers 14 residues. The ends lost 5 bases at V and 3 bases at J; junction bases unmatched: 3. Per the germline V gene, CDR1 is MNHEY and CDR2 is SVGAGI. The CDR3 is CASSPTSGGYEQYF. DNA of the CDR3: TGTGCCAGCAGTCCAACTAGCGGGGGCTACGAGCAGTACTTC.

The rearrangement links TRBV19 to TRBJ2-1, with 11 bases matching TRBD2. Germline V gives CDR1 LNHDA, CDR2 SQIVND (reference sequence). The CDR3 length is 16 residues. The V and J ends lost 7 bases and 5 bases, in that order; junction bases with no gene match: 10. The CDR3 sequence is CASTPWLAGGNNEQFF. The DNA of the CDR3 is TGTGCCAGTACCCCATGGCTAGCGGGGGGAAACAATGAGCAGTTCTTC.

The chain recombines TRBV7-3 with TRBJ2-7; 9 nucleotides agree with TRBD1. The CDR3 extends over 15 amino acids. V was pared by 6 bases and J by 3 bases, with 9 bases of the junction left unmatched. Germline V CDR1 and CDR2: SGHTA, FQGTGA. This CDR3 is CASSPSTDRGYEQYF. For the CDR3, the DNA is TGTGCCAGCAGTCCGTCCACGGACAGGGGCTACGAGCAGTACTTC.

As regards this clone: Other DNA variants within this sample encode the same CDR3. The chain joins TRBV5-4 to TRBJ1-2; D might be TRBD1 (6 bases). The CDR3 has 13 residues. Trimming stripped 3 bases from V and 0 bases from J, with 6 bases between. Germline CDR1 and CDR2: SGHNT and YYREEE (reference sequence). CDR3 coding DNA: TGTGCCAGCAGCTGGGACACTAACTATGGCTACACCTTC. Amino acid sequence: CASSWDTNYGYTF.

The rearrangement links TRBV9 to TRBJ2-5; 8 bases line up with TRBD1. Germline values: CDR1 SGDLS, CDR2 YYNGEE. The length of the CDR3 is 16 residues. Losses at the gene ends were 3 bases for V and 1 base for J; bases not matched to a gene: 8. CDR3 region: CASSGARGQFQETQYF. The CDR3 nucleotides are TGTGCCAGCAGCGGTGCCAGGGGGCAATTCCAAGAGACCCAGTACTTC.

This chain connects TRBV30 to TRBJ1-5; 7 bases agree with TRBD1. CDR3 size: 21 residues. CDR1 GTSNPN and CDR2 SVGIG come from the germline V gene (reference sequence). Trimming removed 0 bases from V and 0 bases from J; junction bases left unmatched: 20. The CDR3 sequence is CAWSVAPKAGQQTYSNQPQHF. The DNA of the CDR3 is TGTGCCTGGAGTGTCGCCCCAAAGGCGGGACAGCAGACCTATAGCAATCAGCCCCAGCATTTT. Drawing the rest from reference TRBV30 and TRBJ1-5, the complete variable domain is SQTIHQWPATLVQPVGSPLSLECTVEGTSNPNLYWYRQAAGRGLQLLFYSVGIGQISSEVPQNLSASRPQDRQFILSSKKLLLSDSGFYLCAWSVAPKAGQQTYSNQPQHFGDGTRLSIL.

V gene TRBV7-6 combines with J gene TRBJ2-7, with D possibly matching TRBD2 (6 bases). V was clipped by 5 bases and J by 6 bases, with 14 bases between them. Per the germline V gene, CDR1 is SGHVS and CDR2 is FNYEAQ. CDR3 size: 13 residues. CDR3 DNA: TGTGCCAGCAGCGCCCTTGGGGGGACCGAGCAGTACTTC. It is translated as CASSALGGTEQYF. Variable domain in full (rest from reference TRBV7-6 and TRBJ2-7): GAGVSQSPRYKVTKRGQDVALRCDPISGHVSLYWYRQALGQGPEFLTYFNYEAQQDKSGLPNDRFSAERPEGSISTLTIQRTEQRDSAMYRCASSALGGTEQYFGPGTRLTVT.

The CDR3 sequence is CASSPGQGWAEQYF. CDR3 coding DNA: TGTGCCAGCTCACCGGGACAGGGGTGGGCCGAGCAGTACTTC. The chain joins TRBV18 to TRBJ2-7; 10 bases are a match to TRBD1. V trimming: 3 bases; J trimming: 6 bases; junction bases outside the gene matches: 5. Germline CDR1 is KGHSH and CDR2 is LQKENI. The CDR3 contains 14 residues.

This clone was observed a few times. Other DNA sequences within the sample encode an identical CDR3. The rearrangement links TRBV7-9 to TRBJ1-1; D may be TRBD1 (5 bases). The V gene's germline CDR1 is SEHNR and CDR2 FQNEAQ (reference sequence). The V end was cut by 3 bases, the J end by 0 bases, with 5 bases between. This CDR3 has 13 residues. The CDR3 DNA sequence: TGTGCCAGCAGCTTGGACATGAACACTGAAGCTTTCTTT. This codes for CASSLDMNTEAFF.

The CDR3 nucleotides are TGTGCCAGCATTGGGACAGATTTTCCCAATCAGCCCCAGCATTTT. Its protein product is CASIGTDFPNQPQHF. The chain has TRBV6-5 and TRBJ1-5, with TRBD1 matching over 7 bases. J was trimmed by 3 bases and V by 7 bases; bases with no gene match: 9. Germline CDR1 is MNHEY and CDR2 is SVGAGI. The CDR3 runs 15 residues.

The chain employs TRBV6-4 and TRBJ1-2; D might be TRBD1 (5 bases). Trimming left V 3 bases short and J 6 bases short, with 20 bases between. CDR3 size: 16 residues. The germline CDR1 and CDR2 sequences are MRHNA and SNTAGT. CDR3 sequence reads: CASSETEQGAKDGYTF. As DNA, the CDR3 is TGTGCCAGCAGTGAGACGGAACAAGGGGCAAAGGATGGCTACACCTTC.

The gene calls are TRBV29-1 and TRBJ1-2; weak D call: TRBD1 (5 bases). Germline V gene sequence: CDR1 SQVTM, CDR2 ANQGSEA. V lost 7 bases, J lost 0 bases, and 15 bases lay in between. This CDR3 comprises 14 residues. This chain's CDR3 is CSARGEGANYGYTF. CDR3 bases: TGCAGCGCACGGGGGGAGGGAGCTAACTATGGCTACACCTTC.

V usage is TRBV11-1 and J usage is TRBJ1-6, with 9 bases that match TRBD1. From germline, CDR1 is SGHAT and CDR2 FQDESV (reference sequence). Losses at the gene ends were 5 bases for V and 10 bases for J; bases not matched to a gene: 9. CDR3 length: 15 amino acids. CDR3 loop: CASSLRGTGLSPLHF. The CDR3 DNA reads TGTGCCAGCAGCCTCCGTGGGACAGGGCTCTCACCCCTCCACTTT.

The chain links TRBV13 to TRBJ2-2; D might be TRBD1 (5 bases). The CDR3 runs 16 residues. CDR1 and CDR2 from the germline V gene are PRHDT and FYEKMQ (reference sequence). Trimming took 3 bases from V and 0 from J, leaving 11 bases between them. The CDR3 reads CASSLRQKANTGELFF. In DNA, the CDR3 is TGTGCCAGCAGCTTGAGACAGAAAGCGAACACCGGGGAGCTGTTTTTT.